Presented here are 13 T cell receptor beta chains from one specimen sequenced in a study of radiation and T cells in renal cell carcinoma. TCRdb keeps only in-frame clones here, not all; method: immunoSEQ multiplex PCR. The table lists under 20,000 clones, less than 65% of them singletons. Described treatment: 15 Gy SBRT to primary tumor, nephrectomy 4 weeks later. The sequenced sample was tumor tissue, obtained from a patient whose treatment included radiotherapy and nephrectomy. Source of these receptors: a woman in her 70s with renal cell carcinoma.

The chain couples TRBV2 to TRBJ2-1; D is undetermined. The CDR3 covers 15 residues. The germline gives CDR1 SNHLY, CDR2 FYNNEI. With 6 bases removed from V and 0 bases from J, the gap between germline ends came to 12 bases. The DNA of the CDR3 is TGTGCCAGCAGCGAGGACGGAATCTCCTACAATGAGCAGTTCTTC. It yields the protein CASSEDGISYNEQFF.

The CDR3 region has the DNA TGTGCCGCAAGCGGGGGGACGACCTACGAGCAGTACTTC. Amino acid sequence: CAASGGTTYEQYF. V is TRBV10-3 and J is TRBJ2-7; 9 bases match TRBD2. The CDR3 loop spans 13 amino acids. Per germline, CDR1 ENHRY and CDR2 SYGVKD. V shed 11 bases, J shed 2 bases, and the junction held 7 bases outside the gene matches.

V gene TRBV28 combines with J gene TRBJ2-2; 7 nucleotides agree with TRBD1. This CDR3 spans 15 amino acids. V shed 5 bases, J shed 3 bases, and the junction held 6 bases outside the gene matches. Looked up from germline, CDR1 is MDHEN and CDR2 is SYDVKM. CDR3 coding DNA: TGTGCCAGCAGTAGAGACAGGGCGGACACCGGGGAGCTGTTTTTT. Protein product: CASSRDRADTGELFF.

In the case of this clone: This sample also contains other DNA sequences that code for the same CDR3. The rearrangement uses TRBV20-1 and TRBJ1-1, with D uncertain. This CDR3 is 11 amino acids long. Germline V lookup: CDR1 DFQATT, CDR2 SNEGSKA (reference sequence). The germline V and J ends were trimmed by 6 bases and 6 bases, with 11 bases remaining between them. CDR3 region: CSARSHSEAFF. The CDR3 DNA reads TGCAGTGCGCGTAGCCATTCTGAAGCTTTCTTT.

The rearrangement joins TRBV2 to TRBJ2-7, with 8 positions matching TRBD1. CDR1 and CDR2 from the germline V gene are SNHLY and FYNNEI. CDR3 length: 14 residues. J was trimmed by 7 bases and V by 3 bases; bases with no gene match: 8. CDR3 DNA sequence: TGTGCCAGCAGTGAGGGACAGGCCTCCTGGGAGCAGTACTTC. Encoded protein: CASSEGQASWEQYF.

This clone showed up just a few times. The rearrangement uses TRBV9 and TRBJ1-6; D remains ambiguous. Germline V CDR1 and CDR2: SGDLS, YYNGEE. The length of the CDR3 is 14 residues. Trimming pared 3 bases from V and 8 bases from J, leaving 12 bases between. CDR3 residues: CASSGVGWDSPLHF. CDR3 in DNA: TGTGCCAGCAGCGGTGTAGGTTGGGATTCACCCCTCCACTTT.

The chain combines TRBV19 with TRBJ2-1; TRBD2 matches at 7 bases. This CDR3 spans 16 amino acids. The V gene end was trimmed by 3 bases and the J gene end by 4 bases; junction bases not matched to a gene: 9. From germline, CDR1 is LNHDA and CDR2 SQIVND (reference sequence). In nucleotides, the CDR3 is TGTGCCAGTAGTATCTGGGAGGGAAGGCCGTACAATGAGCAGTTCTTC. Amino acid sequence: CASSIWEGRPYNEQFF.

This clone was observed a few times. The chain uses TRBV4-2 and TRBJ2-7; 8 bases are shared with TRBD2. Germline V gives CDR1 LGHNA, CDR2 YNFKEQ. The V and J ends lost 3 bases and 5 bases, in that order; junction bases with no gene match: 15. The CDR3 loop spans 17 amino acids. The CDR3 sequence is CASSHPYSGTRGNEQYF. CDR3 DNA: TGTGCCAGCAGCCACCCCTACTCCGGGACTAGAGGAAACGAGCAGTACTTC.

By share, this clone ranks as medium-sized. This rearrangement joins TRBV29-1 to TRBJ1-4; D is undetermined. Germline CDR1 is SQVTM and CDR2 is ANQGSEA. V lost 0 bases to trimming and J lost 5 bases, with 13 bases between them. The CDR3 covers 15 residues. The CDR3 is CSVEEAARSNEKLFF. Here the CDR3 DNA reads TGCAGCGTTGAAGAGGCGGCCAGGTCCAATGAAAAACTGTTTTTT. The whole variable domain, remainder taken from reference TRBV29-1 and TRBJ1-4, is SAVISQKPSRDICQRGTSLTIQCQVDSQVTMMFWYRQQPGQSLTLIATANQGSEATYESGFVIDKFPISRPNLTFSTLTVSNMSPEDSSIYLCSVEEAARSNEKLFFGSGTQLSVL.

This clone was recorded a few times. V and J are TRBV7-6 and TRBJ2-7, with 9 bases matching TRBD1. The CDR3 contains 15 residues. Germline V gene sequence: CDR1 SGHVS, CDR2 FNYEAQ. With V trimmed by 4 bases and J by 2 bases, 6 bases remained unmatched. The CDR3 protein is CASSSGTGNTYEQYF. Written as DNA, the CDR3 is TGTGCCAGCAGCTCCGGGACAGGGAACACCTACGAGCAGTACTTC.

This clone was seen more than once but under ten times. V usage is TRBV11-3 and J usage is TRBJ1-4; D is undetermined. CDR3 length equals 15 residues. The germline gives CDR1 SGHNT, CDR2 YENEEA. Trimming took 2 bases from V and 3 from J, leaving 10 bases between them. CDR3: CASSLPGMANEKLFF. In DNA form, the CDR3 reads TGTGCCAGCAGCTTACCGGGGATGGCTAATGAAAAACTGTTTTTT.

In this sample, this clone turned up a few times. This chain links TRBV7-9 with TRBJ2-3; 9 bases agree with TRBD1. The ends lost 5 bases at V and 6 bases at J; junction bases unmatched: 6. This CDR3 has 14 residues. Germline CDR1 reads SEHNR; CDR2 reads FQNEAQ (reference sequence). The CDR3 here is CASSPRDRADTQYF. The CDR3 bases are TGTGCCAGCAGCCCTAGGGACAGGGCGGATACGCAGTATTTT.

The chain recombines TRBV7-2 with TRBJ2-1; D is unresolved. With 1 base removed from V and 3 bases from J, the gap between germline ends came to 7 bases. CDR3 length: 14 residues. CDR1 and CDR2 from the germline V gene are SGHTA and FQGNSA. The CDR3 spells CASSLGRIYNEQFF. The CDR3 nucleotides read TGTGCCAGCAGCTTAGGGCGGATCTACAATGAGCAGTTCTTC.